The next 20 T cell receptor beta chains were all read from a single sample in a study of blood T cells in healthy people across ages. With a J-beta primer mix and a sample-barcoded 5' primer, a second PCR ran roughly 7 to 11 cycles. TCRdb reprocessed the 5' RACE reads via MiXCR and lists one record per CDR3 protein. The sample includes about 970,000 distinct CDR3 sequences, roughly 47% of them seen just once. The sample consisted of blood. All receptors derive from a woman aged 60-70 years in good health.

Only a few counts were recorded for this clonotype. The chain links TRBV7-2 to TRBJ2-7; D may correspond to TRBD1 or TRBD2 (6 bases each). This CDR3 region has 15 residues. Germline V gene lookup returns CDR1 SGHTA and CDR2 FQGNSA. Trimming took off 6 bases at V and 4 bases at J, with 19 bases between the two ends. The CDR3 sequence is CASSAGQGRTYEQYF. The CDR3 DNA is TGTGCCAGCAGTGCGGGACAAGGAAGGACTTACGAGCAGTACTTC.

This sequence joins TRBV7-8 and TRBJ2-1; 10 positions match TRBD2. The CDR3 totals 16 residues. Germline values: CDR1 SGHVS, CDR2 FQNEAQ. The V and J ends lost 2 bases and 7 bases, in that order; junction bases with no gene match: 8. The CDR3 region has the DNA TGTGCCAGCAGCTTATTAGCGGGAGGCTTGGGGAATGAGCAGTTCTTC. The encoded protein is CASSLLAGGLGNEQFF. Looking up the rest from reference TRBV7-8 and TRBJ2-1 gives the full variable domain: GAGVSQSPRYKVAKRGQDVALRCDPISGHVSLFWYQQALGQGPEFLTYFQNEAQLDKSGLPSDRFFAERPEGSVSTLKIQRTQQEDSAVYLCASSLLAGGLGNEQFFGPGTRLTVL.

This chain joins TRBV15 and TRBJ2-7; D gene uncertain. The CDR3 totals 12 residues. Trimming left V 0 bases short and J 6 bases short, with 6 bases between. CDR1 is LNHNV and CDR2 is YYDKDF in the germline V gene (reference sequence). The DNA of the CDR3 is TGTGCCACCAGCAGAGATCTAGTCGAGCAGTACTTC. It translates to CATSRDLVEQYF.

The chain links TRBV6-5 to TRBJ2-1; 9 bases fit TRBD1. This CDR3 comprises 13 residues. The germline gives CDR1 MNHEY, CDR2 SVGAGI. The ends lost 6 bases at V and 8 bases at J; junction bases unmatched: 5. CDR3 nucleotides: TGTGCCAGCAGGCGACAGGGGGTCGATGAGCAGTTCTTC. It translates to CASRRQGVDEQFF.

Only a few counts were recorded for this clonotype. The chain couples TRBV27 to TRBJ1-6; 7 nucleotides agree with TRBD1. CDR1 is MNHEY, CDR2 SMNVEV, per germline (reference sequence). Trimming took 3 bases from V and 4 from J; bases not matched to a gene: 3. The CDR3 runs 15 residues. The CDR3 region has the DNA TGTGCCAGCAGTTTGACAGGGAGGTATAATTCACCCCTCCACTTT. Encoded protein: CASSLTGRYNSPLHF.

For the CDR3, the DNA is TGTGCCAGCAGCCAAGACGGGACTAGCGGATCCAAAAACATTCAGTACTTC. It specifies CASSQDGTSGSKNIQYF. The chain links TRBV4-2 to TRBJ2-4, with 11 nucleotides matching TRBD2. The CDR3 has 17 amino acids. With V trimmed by 0 bases and J by 2 bases, 3 bases remained unmatched. CDR1 and CDR2 (germline): LGHNA, YNFKEQ.

V and J are TRBV7-7 and TRBJ2-5, with 12 bases aligning to TRBD2. V gave up 5 bases and J gave up 11 bases; unmatched junction bases: 15. The CDR3 spans 16 residues. The germline V gene encodes CDR1 SSHAT and CDR2 FNYEAQ (reference sequence). CDR3 DNA sequence: TGTGCCAGCAGCCCCTACCTAGCGGGAGGGTACAATGAGCAGTACTTC. Protein product: CASSPYLAGGYNEQYF.

This clonotype was counted many times. This chain uses TRBV27 with TRBJ2-7, with 9 bases aligning to TRBD2. V lost 6 bases to trimming and J lost 3 bases; unmatched junction nucleotides: 3. Germline V CDR1 and CDR2: MNHEY, SMNVEV (reference sequence). CDR3 length: 13 residues. The DNA of the CDR3 is TGTGCCAGCAGGGGTAGCGGGAGCTACGAGCAGTACTTC. Encoded protein: CASRGSGSYEQYF.

The V call is TRBV4-1, the J call TRBJ1-1; tentative D call: TRBD1 (5 bases). The germline V gene has CDR1 MGHRA and CDR2 YSYEKL. The V gene lost 3 bases and the J gene lost 5 bases, with 16 bases spanning the gap. The CDR3 consists of 15 residues. The CDR3 protein is CASSHLQARETEAFF. The CDR3 DNA is TGCGCCAGCAGCCACCTACAGGCGAGGGAAACTGAAGCTTTCTTT.

Concerning this clonotype: The junction and the germline gene differ at one end; a read error may be behind it. V usage is TRBV12-3 or TRBV12-4 and J usage is TRBJ1-4; 7 nucleotides match TRBD1. The CDR3 is 13 amino acids. In DNA, the CDR3 is TGTGCCAGCAACCAGGGGGTTAATGAAAAGCTGTTTTTT. Its translation: CASNQGVNEKLFF.

This clonotype was counted a few times. This chain's CDR3 is CASSFWRELGEQYF. DNA for the CDR3: TGTGCCAGCAGCTTTTGGCGGGAGTTGGGGGAGCAGTACTTC. The chain carries TRBV11-2 and TRBJ2-7; 7 bases align to TRBD2. Germline trimming cut 3 bases from V and 7 bases from J; bases unmatched to any gene: 9. The length of the CDR3 is 14 residues. Germline values: CDR1 SGHAT, CDR2 FQNNGV.

The V call is TRBV3-1, the J call TRBJ2-1; 7 bases line up with TRBD1. There are 16 residues in the CDR3. V dropped 2 bases and J dropped 4; count of bases not matched to a gene: 8. Germline V gives CDR1 LGHDT, CDR2 YNNKEL (reference sequence). Here the CDR3 DNA reads TGTGCCAGCAGCCAACCCCTCGGGACAGCATACAATGAGCAGTTCTTC. This codes for CASSQPLGTAYNEQFF.

The V call is TRBV6-6, the J call TRBJ2-5; D gene unclear. The CDR3 spans 14 residues. Germline V CDR1 and CDR2: MNHNY, SVGAGI (reference sequence). Between the trimmed V and J ends, which lost 3 bases and 4 bases, there was a span of 12 bases. Here the CDR3 reads CASSYRVRGETQYF. The CDR3, as DNA: TGTGCCAGCAGTTATAGGGTGAGAGGAGAGACCCAGTACTTC.

The chain combines TRBV28 with TRBJ1-1; no definite D call. This CDR3 contains 15 residues. Per germline, CDR1 MDHEN and CDR2 SYDVKM. The germline V and J ends were trimmed by 7 bases and 2 bases, with 17 bases remaining between them. In nucleotides, the CDR3 is TGTGCCAGCAAGGTCATCGGCTTGGTAAACACTGAAGCTTTCTTT. Protein product: CASKVIGLVNTEAFF.

Remarks on this clonotype: The junction differs from germline at one of its ends, possibly a read error. V gene TRBV9 combines with J gene TRBJ1-4, with D unresolved. The CDR3 runs to 14 residues. The germline V gene encodes CDR1 SGDLS and CDR2 YYNGEE. CDR3 coding DNA: TGTGCCAGCAGCGTAGGTGCAACTAATGAAGAACTGTTTTTT. This translates into CASSVGATNEELFF.

The rearrangement uses TRBV12-3 or TRBV12-4 and TRBJ1-1; D perhaps matches TRBD1 (6 bases). The CDR3 extends over 16 amino acids. V lost 1 base to trimming and J lost 3 bases, with 15 bases between them. DNA for the CDR3: TGTGCCAGCAGTTTAGGCAGACTGGGGGCCTACACTGAAGCTTTCTTT. This translates into CASSLGRLGAYTEAFF.

The V call is TRBV24-1, the J call TRBJ2-5, with TRBD2 matching 9 bases. The CDR3 has 14 amino acids. From germline, CDR1 is KGHDR and CDR2 SFDVKD. J lost 5 bases, V lost 11 bases, and 11 bases had no gene match. The CDR3 region is CAIEDSGSAETQYF. Written as DNA, the CDR3 is TGTGCCATCGAAGATAGCGGGAGTGCTGAGACCCAGTACTTC.

The V gene is TRBV4-1, the J gene TRBJ2-7; a weak D match, TRBD1 (6 bases). The end of the DNA is better explained by TRBJ2-4, so the J call may be wrong. CDR1 is MGHRA and CDR2 is YSYEKL in the germline V gene. The CDR3 covers 14 residues. CDR3 amino acids: CASSQGGQPNIQYF. DNA for the CDR3: TGCGCCAGCAGCCAGGGTGGACAGCCCAACATTCAGTACTTC.

The J gene is TRBJ2-4, the V gene TRBV6-6, with D perhaps being TRBD1 or TRBD2 (5 bases each). V lost 4 bases to trimming and J lost 6 bases, with 7 bases between them. The CDR3 consists of 12 residues. In germline, CDR1 is MNHNY, CDR2 SVGAGI (reference sequence). The CDR3 nucleotides are TGTGCCAGCAGTTCCGGGACAAACATTCAGTACTTC. Protein product: CASSSGTNIQYF.

The chain carries TRBV21-1 and TRBJ2-5; the tabulated D call, TRBD1, remains unverified against the DNA. TRBV21-1 is reported as a pseudogene. The CDR3 loop spans 16 amino acids. This CDR3 reads CASSKALRWGPETQYF. As DNA, the CDR3 is TGTGCCAGCAGCAAAGCGCTAAGGTGGGGACCTGAGACCCAGTACTTC.